A selection of T cell receptor beta chains follows, all from one sample in a study of regulatory T cells in long-lasting Graves disease. A single record per CDR3 protein comes from TCRdb applying MiXCR to the multiplex PCR reads. The table shows hundreds of thousands of distinct CDR3 sequences, with around 17% occurring only once. These data also formed part of another study, on T cells in Graves' hyperthyroidism and ophthalmopathy.

This specimen consisted of peripheral blood mononuclear cells (PBMCs), obtained at new diagnosis, from a patient treated with antithyroid drugs. These receptors came from a middle-aged man with Graves disease. CDR3s include the opening cysteine and the closing phenylalanine or tryptophan. A D gene is named only where the DNA matches it firmly. Where a row states a size, it is once, few, many or the class of an expanded clone; other rows omit it.

DNA	CDR3	size	V	J	D
TGTGCCAGCAGCCAAGTTCGTAGCACCTATGAAGCTTTCTTT	CASSQVRSTYEAFF	-	TRBV4-2	TRBJ1-1	-
TGTGCCAGCAGCGTAGGGGGATGGGGTGAGCAGTTCTTC	CASSVGGWGEQFF	-	TRBV9	TRBJ2-1	-
TGTGCCAGCAGTGAAGCGACGACCGGACCTAACTATGGCTACACCTTC	CASSEATTGPNYGYTF	many	TRBV2	TRBJ1-2	-
TGTGCCAGCAGTGAAGTGGAGAACACTGAAGCTTTCTTT	CASSEVENTEAFF	many	TRBV2	TRBJ1-1	-
TGCAGTGCTAGATACCCCGGACAGGGCGGCGAAGCTTTCTTT	CSARYPGQGGEAFF	many	TRBV20-1	TRBJ1-1	TRBD1
TGTGCCAGTAGTATCAAGCCGAACACCGGGGAGCTGTTTTTT	CASSIKPNTGELFF	-	TRBV19	TRBJ2-2	-
TGTGCCAGCAGCTTACCAAAAGGATTGGGAATAGCGGGGTTTCCTGGGGCCAACGTCCTGACTTTC	CASSLPKGLGIAGFPGANVLTF	-	TRBV7-2	TRBJ2-6	TRBD2
TGTGCCAGCAGCTTATCTGGGACAGTCTACGAGCAGTACTTC	CASSLSGTVYEQYF	-	TRBV7-8	TRBJ2-7	TRBD1
TGCAGTGCTAGGGGGAGCTCCTACGAGCAGTACTTC	CSARGSSYEQYF	many	TRBV20-1	TRBJ2-7	-
TGTGCCAGCAGCGCAGGACAGGGGGCAAGGACTGAAGCTTTCTTT	CASSAGQGARTEAFF	many	TRBV9	TRBJ1-1	TRBD1
TGTGCCAGCACGCGGGAGCGACAAGAGACCCAGTACTTC	CASTRERQETQYF	-	TRBV18	TRBJ2-5	TRBD2
TGTGCCAGCAGTGAAGGCCCAGGACGGGGGGAATTTTTT	CASSEGPGRGEFF	few	TRBV6-1	TRBJ1-4	-
TGTGCCAGTAGGATGCTTCCCGGGCAGAATGAAAAACTGTTTTTT	CASRMLPGQNEKLFF	few	TRBV19	TRBJ1-4	-
TGTGCCAGCAGCTCTCAGTCCGGGACACTCTATGGCTACACCTTC	CASSSQSGTLYGYTF	-	TRBV28	TRBJ1-2	-
TGCGCCAGCAGCTTGGCCGGGGGGGCACCCCTCCACTTT	CASSLAGGAPLHF	many	TRBV5-1	TRBJ1-6	-
TGTGCCAGCAGGCAAAGCGGGGGGGAAACAGATACGCAGTATTTT	CASRQSGGETDTQYF	-	TRBV6-2/TRBV6-3	TRBJ2-3	TRBD2
TGTGCCAGCAGTCCCCGGACAGGGGGCAGGACCGGGGAGCTGTTTTTT	CASSPRTGGRTGELFF	-	TRBV27	TRBJ2-2	TRBD1
TGTGCCAGCAGCATGACTAGCGGGGGTCCAGATACGCAGTATTTT	CASSMTSGGPDTQYF	many	TRBV7-3	TRBJ2-3	TRBD2
TGCGCCAGCAGCTTACGTATCCCTAGCACAGATACGCAGTATTTT	CASSLRIPSTDTQYF	-	TRBV5-1	TRBJ2-3	-
TGTGCCAGCAGGGGGGGACCAATAAACACCGGGGAGCTGTTTTTT	CASRGGPINTGELFF	many	TRBV2	TRBJ2-2	-
TGTGCCAGCAGTACCGGGGAGCTGTTTTTT	CASSTGELFF	many	TRBV6-1	TRBJ2-2	-
TGTGCCAGCTCACCACCGGGCGGGGGGATCTACAATGAGCAGTTCTTC	CASSPPGGGIYNEQFF	many	TRBV18	TRBJ2-1	TRBD2
TGTGCCAGCAGCCAGAGGACAGGGGGAGAGACCCAGTACTTC	CASSQRTGGETQYF	many	TRBV3-1	TRBJ2-5	TRBD1
TGTGCCAGCAGGGCCACCGTTCTAAAGCCCCAGCATTTT	CASRATVLKPQHF	many	TRBV2	TRBJ1-5	-
TGTGCCAGCACCCAGGGGGGGTCCTATAATTCACCCCTCCACTTT	CASTQGGSYNSPLHF	many	TRBV28	TRBJ1-6	TRBD1
TGTGCCAGCAGGGGACAGAGGTTTACCTACGAGCAGTACTTC	CASRGQRFTYEQYF	many	TRBV2	TRBJ2-7	TRBD1
TGTGCCGGCAGACAGAATCAGCCCCAGCATTTT	CAGRQNQPQHF	few	TRBV12-3/TRBV12-4	TRBJ1-5	-
TGCGCCAGCAGCCGGCGAATGACGGGACAGGGGGGGGAGCAGTACTTC	CASSRRMTGQGGEQYF	many	TRBV5-1	TRBJ2-7	TRBD1
TGCGCCAGCAGCTTGAAAGGGAGTGAGCAGTACTTC	CASSLKGSEQYF	many	TRBV5-1	TRBJ2-7	-
TGTGCCAGCAGTTCCACTAGCGGGGGGGTAGCCACGCAGTATTTT	CASSSTSGGVATQYF	many	TRBV27	TRBJ2-3	TRBD2
TGCAGTGCCTTACAGGGTATGGATACGCAGTATTTT	CSALQGMDTQYF	many	TRBV20-1	TRBJ2-3	-
TGTGCCATCAGTGAGTCGGCAGGGGAGGGACGAAAGCCCCAGCATTTT	CAISESAGEGRKPQHF	-	TRBV10-3	TRBJ1-5	-
TGTGCCAGCTCACCAGCCCGGGACTGGTACAATGAGCAGTTCTTC	CASSPARDWYNEQFF	many	TRBV18	TRBJ2-1	-
TGCAGTGCTAGGGGCGGGGACCAAGAGACCCAGTACTTC	CSARGGDQETQYF	-	TRBV20-1	TRBJ2-5	-
TGTGCCAGCGCAAGTCCCGGACAGACCGACATAAAACTGTTTTTT	CASASPGQTDIKLFF	few	TRBV3-1	TRBJ1-4	-
TGCAGCGTTGTTGCGGGGGGGCTGACAGATACGCAGTATTTT	CSVVAGGLTDTQYF	many	TRBV29-1	TRBJ2-3	TRBD2
TGTGCCAGCAGCTTAAGTCAGGGGGATGAGCAGTTCTTC	CASSLSQGDEQFF	many	TRBV7-3	TRBJ2-1	TRBD1
TGCGCCAGCAGCAGGGGAGTCCAAAGGGCTGGAGAGACCCAGTACTTC	CASSRGVQRAGETQYF	-	TRBV5-1	TRBJ2-5	-
TGTGCCAGCAGCTTAGGTGGCCCCACCAGCGAGCAGTACTTC	CASSLGGPTSEQYF	few	TRBV7-9	TRBJ2-7	-
TGTGCCAGCAGTGGGCCCGGGAGGGGGCACGAGCAGTACTTC	CASSGPGRGHEQYF	-	TRBV6-1	TRBJ2-7	-
TGTGCCAGCAGCTATGTAGGGCTCGGGGCCAACGTCCTGACTTTC	CASSYVGLGANVLTF	many	TRBV28	TRBJ2-6	-
TGTGCCAGCTCCCCTTACCTCGAGACGCCGGGGGTAGATGGCTACACCTTC	CASSPYLETPGVDGYTF	few	TRBV18	TRBJ1-2	-
TGTGCCAGCAGTTATTCTCTTAAACCCCCCGGACTAGCGGGGAGAGTCCAAGAGACCCAGTACTTC	CASSYSLKPPGLAGRVQETQYF	few	TRBV6-2/TRBV6-3	TRBJ2-5	TRBD2
TGTGCCAGCAGTTTATACAGGGGCCCCGGTCCCGGGGGGACCCAGTACTTC	CASSLYRGPGPGGTQYF	many	TRBV12-3/TRBV12-4	TRBJ2-5	-
TGTGCCACCAGGGGAGCAGGGGAGACCTACGAGCAGTACTTC	CATRGAGETYEQYF	many	TRBV28	TRBJ2-7	-
TGTGCCATCAGTTTTGGGACAGGGATGAATGAGCAGTTCTTC	CAISFGTGMNEQFF	many	TRBV10-3	TRBJ2-1	TRBD1
TGTGCCAGCAGCTTAGTCCGGGGGGACCACAATGAGCAGTTCTTC	CASSLVRGDHNEQFF	many	TRBV11-2	TRBJ2-1	TRBD2
TGTGCCAGCAGTTACGGAGGGAACACAGATACGCAGTATTTT	CASSYGGNTDTQYF	many	TRBV28	TRBJ2-3	-
TGTGCCAGCGGACAGGGGGCCTACGAGCAGTACTTC	CASGQGAYEQYF	many	TRBV7-2	TRBJ2-7	TRBD1
TGTGCCAGCAGCCTCAGGGAGGTCGCTTTCTTT	CASSLREVAFF	many	TRBV6-2/TRBV6-3	TRBJ1-1	-
TGCGCCAGCAGCTTGCATCCCACGGACAGGGGGGATGAGCAGTTCTTC	CASSLHPTDRGDEQFF	few	TRBV5-1	TRBJ2-1	TRBD1